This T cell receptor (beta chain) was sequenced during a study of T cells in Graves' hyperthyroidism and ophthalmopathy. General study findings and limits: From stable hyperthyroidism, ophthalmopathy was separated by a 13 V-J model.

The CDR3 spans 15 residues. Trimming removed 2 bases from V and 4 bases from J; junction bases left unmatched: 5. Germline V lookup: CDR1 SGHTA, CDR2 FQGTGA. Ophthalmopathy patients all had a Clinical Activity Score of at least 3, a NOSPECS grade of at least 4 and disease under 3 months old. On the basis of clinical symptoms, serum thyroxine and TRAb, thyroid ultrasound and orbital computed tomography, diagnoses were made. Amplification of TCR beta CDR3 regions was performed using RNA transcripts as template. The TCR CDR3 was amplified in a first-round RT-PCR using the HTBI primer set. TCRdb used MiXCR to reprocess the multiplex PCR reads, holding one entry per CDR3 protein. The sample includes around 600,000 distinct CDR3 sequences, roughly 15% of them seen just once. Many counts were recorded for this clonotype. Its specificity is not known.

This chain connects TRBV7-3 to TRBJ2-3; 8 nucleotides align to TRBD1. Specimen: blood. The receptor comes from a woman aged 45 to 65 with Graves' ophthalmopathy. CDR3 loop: CASSLLPDRADTQYF. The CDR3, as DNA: TGTGCCAGCAGCTTACTCCCGGACAGGGCAGATACGCAGTATTTT.